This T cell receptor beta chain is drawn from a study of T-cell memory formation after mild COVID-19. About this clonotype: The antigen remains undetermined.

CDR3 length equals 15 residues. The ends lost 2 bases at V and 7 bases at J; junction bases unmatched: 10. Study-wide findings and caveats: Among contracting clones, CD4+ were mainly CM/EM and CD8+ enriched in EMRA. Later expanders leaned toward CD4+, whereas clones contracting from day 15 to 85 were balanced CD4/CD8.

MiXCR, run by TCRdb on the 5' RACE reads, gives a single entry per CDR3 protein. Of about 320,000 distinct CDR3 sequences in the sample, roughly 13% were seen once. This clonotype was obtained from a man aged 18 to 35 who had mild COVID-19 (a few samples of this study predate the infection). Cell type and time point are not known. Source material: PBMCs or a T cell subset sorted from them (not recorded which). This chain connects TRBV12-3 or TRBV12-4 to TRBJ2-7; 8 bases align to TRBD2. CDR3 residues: CASSLRVAGKGEQYF. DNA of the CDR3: TGTGCCAGCAGTTTAAGGGTAGCGGGGAAGGGGGAGCAGTACTTC.